These 6 T cell receptor beta chains originate from one sample sequenced in a study of cytotoxic CD8 clonotypes in ibrutinib-treated CLL. Data came from immunoSEQ multiplex PCR; TCRdb stores just in-frame clones and leaves some out. The table has more than 200,000 clones, approximately 75% seen once. Sample: PBMCs, taken after 12 months of ibrutinib treatment. The receptors originated from a human donor with chronic lymphocytic leukemia.

Concerning this clone itself: One junction end disagrees with the germline gene, perhaps due to a read error. The genes are TRBV2 and TRBJ2-7, with D perhaps matching TRBD1 (5 bases). Germline-derived CDR1 and CDR2 are SNHLY and FYNNEI. The CDR3 runs 12 residues. The CDR3 loop is CASSVGPGRPSF. Written as DNA, the CDR3 is TGTGCCAGCAGTGTAGGTCCAGGGCGGCCTTCTTTC.

This chain links TRBV4-2 with TRBJ2-7, with D perhaps matching TRBD1 (6 bases). The CDR3 is 15 residues long. Germline V gene sequence: CDR1 LGHNA, CDR2 YNFKEQ. Trimming shortened V by 0 bases and J by 2 bases, and 11 bases separated the two germline ends. CDR3 in DNA: TGTGCCAGCAGCCAAGATCCAGGGGCGACCTACGAGCAGTACTTC. Its translation: CASSQDPGATYEQYF.

The table lists this clone with a few counts. The chain employs TRBV2 and TRBJ2-4; unclear D gene. Germline V lookup: CDR1 SNHLY, CDR2 FYNNEI. V was trimmed by 3 bases and J by 0 bases, leaving 6 bases between them. The CDR3 runs to 14 residues. Here the CDR3 DNA reads TGTGCCAGCAGTGAGCAATTAGCCAAAAACATTCAGTACTTC. It yields the protein CASSEQLAKNIQYF. The variable domain in full, completed from reference TRBV2 and TRBJ2-4, reads EPEVTQTPSHQVTQMGQEVILRCVPISNHLYFYWYRQILGQKVEFLVSFYNNEISEKSEIFDDQFSVERPDGSNFTLKIRSTKLEDSAMYFCASSEQLAKNIQYFGAGTRLSVL.

This chain joins TRBV6-4 and TRBJ2-3; D unresolved. Per the germline V gene, CDR1 is MRHNA and CDR2 is SNTAGT. Between the trimmed V and J ends, which lost 5 bases and 2 bases, there was a span of 20 bases. This CDR3 contains 17 residues. As DNA, the CDR3 is TGTGCCAGCAGTCCCATCGGAGTGAACGGAAACACAGATACGCAGTATTTT. It codes for CASSPIGVNGNTDTQYF.

V gene TRBV5-1 combines with J gene TRBJ1-2; 9 bases map to TRBD1. Looked up from germline, CDR1 is SGHRS and CDR2 is YFSETQ. Losses at the gene ends were 4 bases for V and 0 bases for J; bases not matched to a gene: 7. CDR3 length: 16 residues. CDR3 sequence: CASSPGGTGPNYGYTF. DNA for the CDR3: TGCGCCAGCAGCCCGGGAGGGACAGGGCCTAACTATGGCTACACCTTC.

The table lists this clone with a count of one. V usage is TRBV6-5 and J usage is TRBJ2-7; 11 nucleotides line up with TRBD1. Germline V gene data show CDR1 as MNHEY and CDR2 as SVGAGI. V gave up 8 bases and J gave up 3 bases; unmatched junction bases: 9. This CDR3 spans 15 amino acids. The CDR3 is CASGKRDRGFYEQYF. In DNA form, the CDR3 reads TGTGCCAGCGGAAAAAGGGACAGGGGGTTCTACGAGCAGTACTTC.